A selection of T cell receptor beta chains follows, all from one sample in a study of cytomegalovirus exposure and HLA in healthy donors. TCRdb's table, derived via immunoSEQ multiplex PCR, lists solely in-frame clones and lacks some. The data contain around 190,000 clones, approximately 78% of them singletons. Sequencing was performed on PBMCs. The receptors stem from a woman in her thirties in good health and CMV-seronegative. CDR3s include the opening cysteine and the closing phenylalanine or tryptophan. Fields, in order: D gene, CDR3 length, J gene, V gene, clone size, CDR3 protein, CDR3 DNA. The D gene is left open where the match is weak. Rows may omit the clone size; those that give it use once, few, many or a size class.

NA 13 TRBJ2-2 TRBV19 NA CASRGRADGELFF TGTGCCAGTAGGGGCAGGGCTGACGGGGAGCTGTTTTTT
TRBD1 13 TRBJ1-2 TRBV5-1 few CASSYGQGQGYTF TGCGCCAGCAGCTACGGACAGGGACAAGGCTACACCTTC
TRBD1 17 TRBJ2-6 TRBV6-1 NA CASSARQGHSGANVLTF TGTGCCAGCAGTGCCAGACAGGGTCACTCTGGGGCCAACGTCCTGACTTTC
TRBD2 18 TRBJ2-5 TRBV5-1 NA CASSYYGVDSGSGETQYF TGCGCCAGCAGCTATTATGGGGTCGATAGCGGGAGTGGAGAGACCCAGTACTTC
NA 14 TRBJ1-5 TRBV11-2 NA CASSQDYSNQPQHF TGTGCCAGCAGCCAGGACTATAGCAATCAGCCCCAGCATTTT
TRBD2 17 TRBJ2-3 TRBV5-4 NA CASSLAEARGAWDTQYF TGTGCCAGCAGCTTGGCCGAGGCGCGGGGGGCGTGGGATACGCAGTATTTT
TRBD1 12 TRBJ2-7 TRBV6-5 NA CASSSTGYEQYF TGTGCCAGCAGTTCGACAGGGTACGAGCAGTACTTC
NA 13 TRBJ1-2 TRBV28 NA CASSPGIVYGYTF TGTGCCAGCAGTCCGGGAATAGTCTATGGCTACACCTTC
NA 13 TRBJ1-2 TRBV12-5 once CASGLQGRGGYTF TGTGCTAGTGGGCTTCAGGGAAGGGGTGGCTACACCTTC
TRBD1 14 TRBJ1-1 TRBV29-1 NA CSAGGQGMNTEAFF TGCAGCGCCGGGGGACAGGGGATGAACACTGAAGCTTTCTTT
TRBD2 14 TRBJ2-7 TRBV7-2 few CASTPSGVIRQQYF TGTGCCAGCACACCTAGCGGGGTAATACGACAGCAGTACTTC
NA 13 TRBJ1-1 TRBV10-3 once CAITEGLNTEAFF TGTGCCATCACGGAGGGTTTGAACACTGAAGCTTTCTTT
TRBD1 14 TRBJ1-1 TRBV11-2 NA CASSYWTGYTEAFF TGTGCCAGCAGCTATTGGACAGGGTACACTGAAGCTTTCTTT
NA 14 TRBJ2-7 TRBV7-9 NA CASSLAAGLHEQYF TGTGCCAGCAGCTTAGCGGCAGGGCTGCACGAGCAGTACTTC
TRBD2 16 TRBJ2-3 TRBV10-1 NA CASSRTSGGGTDTQYF TGCGCCAGCAGCCGGACTAGCGGGGGGGGCACAGATACGCAGTATTTT
TRBD2 18 TRBJ2-7 TRBV5-1 NA CASSPRESGRTRSYEQYF TGCGCCAGCAGCCCACGAGAAAGCGGGAGAACCCGCTCCTACGAGCAGTACTTC
NA 13 TRBJ1-5 TRBV5-8 NA CASTHGRPGAQHF TGTGCCAGCACCCACGGACGGCCCGGGGCCCAGCATTTT
NA 14 TRBJ1-2 TRBV30 NA CAWIADSANYGYTF TGTGCCTGGATCGCGGACAGTGCAAACTATGGCTACACCTTC
NA 15 TRBJ2-1 TRBV5-1 NA CASSLGGGSYNEQFF TGCGCCAGCAGCTTGGGAGGAGGCTCCTACAATGAGCAGTTCTTC
TRBD1 17 TRBJ1-5 TRBV6-1 NA CASSEGGWTGMTQPQHF TGTGCCAGCAGTGAAGGGGGCTGGACAGGGATGACTCAGCCCCAGCATTTT
NA 14 TRBJ2-7 TRBV28 NA CASSSREQGPEQYF TGTGCCAGCAGTTCCCGCGAACAGGGTCCCGAGCAGTACTTC
TRBD1 13 TRBJ2-1 TRBV10-1 few CATQGQGTNEQFF TGCGCCACCCAAGGACAGGGGACGAATGAGCAGTTCTTC
NA 14 TRBJ1-6 TRBV19 NA CASSLIEYNSPLHF TGTGCCAGTAGTCTCATAGAGTACAATTCACCCCTCCACTTT
NA 12 TRBJ1-2 TRBV18 NA CASSAGGIGYTF TGTGCCAGCTCCGCGGGGGGGATTGGCTACACCTTC
TRBD2 15 TRBJ2-1 TRBV9 few CASSGTSGGYNEQFF TGTGCCAGCAGCGGTACTAGCGGGGGCTACAATGAGCAGTTCTTC
NA 13 TRBJ2-7 TRBV30 NA CASGGGGRNEQYF TGTGCCTCCGGAGGGGGAGGGCGGAACGAGCAGTACTTC
NA 14 TRBJ2-7 TRBV27 NA CASSFTGQTYEQYF TGTGCCAGCAGTTTCACCGGACAGACCTACGAGCAGTACTTC
NA 13 TRBJ2-7 TRBV10-1 NA CASSEPGVYEQYF TGCGCCAGCAGTGAGCCGGGAGTCTACGAGCAGTACTTC
TRBD1 15 TRBJ2-1 TRBV9 once CASSIDRGLFNEQFF TGTGCCAGCAGCATCGACAGGGGGCTTTTCAATGAGCAGTTCTTC
TRBD2 15 TRBJ2-7 TRBV16 NA CASSHGSGGRYEQYF TGTGCCAGCAGCCATGGCAGCGGGGGGCGGTACGAGCAGTACTTC
TRBD1 15 TRBJ2-2 TRBV7-3 NA CASRKGQGNTGELFF TGTGCCAGCAGGAAAGGACAGGGGAACACCGGGGAGCTGTTTTTT
NA 14 TRBJ2-5 TRBV5-6 once CASSLGVIGETQYF TGTGCCAGCAGCTTAGGAGTTATTGGGGAGACCCAGTACTTC
NA 11 TRBJ1-2 TRBV19 few CASAHRVDYTF TGTGCCAGTGCCCACAGGGTCGACTACACCTTC
TRBD2 19 TRBJ2-3 TRBV27 NA CASSLFGLAGTSSTDTQYF TGTGCCAGCAGTTTATTCGGACTAGCGGGAACATCTAGCACAGATACGCAGTATTTT
TRBD1 13 TRBJ1-2 TRBV2 few CASSRGQGRGYTF TGTGCCAGCAGTCGCGGACAGGGAAGAGGCTACACCTTC
NA 17 TRBJ2-7 TRBV10-3 few CAISEPPGTPSSYEQYF TGTGCCATCAGTGAGCCTCCGGGGACTCCCAGCTCCTACGAGCAGTACTTC
NA 16 TRBJ1-5 TRBV19 NA CASSPLRGISNQPQHF TGTGCCAGTAGCCCCCTGAGGGGGATTAGCAATCAGCCCCAGCATTTT